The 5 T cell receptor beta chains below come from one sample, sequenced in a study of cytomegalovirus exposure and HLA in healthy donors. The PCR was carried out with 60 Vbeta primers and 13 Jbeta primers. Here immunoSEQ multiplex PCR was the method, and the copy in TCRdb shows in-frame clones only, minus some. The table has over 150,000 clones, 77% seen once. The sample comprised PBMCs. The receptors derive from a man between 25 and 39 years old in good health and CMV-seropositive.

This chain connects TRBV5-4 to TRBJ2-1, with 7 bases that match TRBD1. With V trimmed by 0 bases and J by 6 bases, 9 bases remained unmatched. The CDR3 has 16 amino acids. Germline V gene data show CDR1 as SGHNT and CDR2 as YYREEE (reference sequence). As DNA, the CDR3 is TGTGCCAGCAGCTTGGGTCCCGGGACAGTAGGCAATGAGCAGTTCTTC. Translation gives CASSLGPGTVGNEQFF.

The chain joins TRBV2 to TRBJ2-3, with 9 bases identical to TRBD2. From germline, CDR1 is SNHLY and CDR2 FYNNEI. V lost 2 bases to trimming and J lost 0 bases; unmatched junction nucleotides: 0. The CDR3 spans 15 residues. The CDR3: CASSELAGSTDTQYF. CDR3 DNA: TGTGCCAGCAGTGAACTAGCGGGGAGCACAGATACGCAGTATTTT.

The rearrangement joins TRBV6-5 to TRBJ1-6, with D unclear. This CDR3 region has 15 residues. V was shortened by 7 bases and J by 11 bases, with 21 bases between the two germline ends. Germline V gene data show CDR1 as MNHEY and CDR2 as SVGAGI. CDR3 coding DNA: TGTGCCAGCACCTTGACTCTACCGGGAATCACACCCCTCCACTTT. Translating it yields CASTLTLPGITPLHF.

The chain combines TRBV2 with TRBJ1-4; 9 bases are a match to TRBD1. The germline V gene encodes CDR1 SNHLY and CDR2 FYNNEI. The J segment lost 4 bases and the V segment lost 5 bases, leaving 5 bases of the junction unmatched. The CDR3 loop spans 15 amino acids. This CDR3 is CASSRQGELNEKLFF. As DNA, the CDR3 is TGTGCCAGCAGTCGACAGGGGGAACTTAATGAAAAACTGTTTTTT.

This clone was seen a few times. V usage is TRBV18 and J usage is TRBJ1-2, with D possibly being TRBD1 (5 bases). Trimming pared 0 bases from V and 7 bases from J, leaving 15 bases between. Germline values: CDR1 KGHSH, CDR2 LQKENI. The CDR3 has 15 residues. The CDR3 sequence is CASSPPPQGSGGYTF. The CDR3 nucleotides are TGTGCCAGCTCACCACCGCCCCAGGGTTCCGGTGGCTACACCTTC.